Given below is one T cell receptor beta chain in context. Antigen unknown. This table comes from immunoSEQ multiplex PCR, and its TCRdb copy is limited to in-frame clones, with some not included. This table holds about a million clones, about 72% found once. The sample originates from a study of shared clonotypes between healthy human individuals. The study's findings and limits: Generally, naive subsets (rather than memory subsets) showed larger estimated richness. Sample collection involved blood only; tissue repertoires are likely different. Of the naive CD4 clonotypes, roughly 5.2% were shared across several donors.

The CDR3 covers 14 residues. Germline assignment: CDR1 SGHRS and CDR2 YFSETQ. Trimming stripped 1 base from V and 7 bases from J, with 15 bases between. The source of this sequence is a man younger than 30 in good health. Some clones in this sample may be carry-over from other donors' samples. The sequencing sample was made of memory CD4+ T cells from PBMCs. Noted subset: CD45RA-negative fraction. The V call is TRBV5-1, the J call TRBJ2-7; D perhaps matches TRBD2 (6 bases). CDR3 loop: CASSLLDYGGEQYF. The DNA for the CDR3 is TGCGCCAGCAGCTTGTTGGACTACGGAGGAGAGCAGTACTTC.